This T cell receptor beta chain was observed in a study of type 1 and type 2 diabetes patients. Study background: CD4+ or CD8+ T cells were positively selected from PBMCs with microbeads. Study-wide results and caveats: Type 2 diabetes patients had few highly-expanded CD4+ clones, median one.

This clonotype was recorded a few times. Its antigen is not known. Germline V CDR1 and CDR2: SGHTA, FQGTGA. CDR3 size: 12 residues. V was shortened by 5 bases and J by 8 bases, with 10 bases between the two germline ends. PCR was run on genomic DNA. A primer set of 30 forward and 13 reverse primers amplified the CDR3. Each CDR3 protein is one row after TCRdb ran MiXCR on the multiplex PCR reads. The sample has under 300,000 distinct CDR3 sequences, roughly 44% seen once. This receptor was obtained from a man between 18 and 35 years old with type 2 diabetes. The gene calls are TRBV7-3 and TRBJ2-1; D uncertain. The sequenced sample was peripheral blood mononuclear cells (PBMCs). CDR3 nucleotides: TGTGCCAGCAGCAATACTTACTATGAGCAGTTCTTC. It translates to CASSNTYYEQFF.